This T cell receptor (beta chain) was retrieved from a study of T cells after yellow fever vaccination. Conversion of TCR transcripts into cDNA relied on 5'RACE template switching, which added a universal primer site and UMIs. TCRdb re-called the 5' RACE reads through MiXCR, storing one row per CDR3 protein. Here the sample spans roughly 150,000 distinct CDR3 sequences, less than 8.5% being singletons. Germline assignment: CDR1 SGHVS and CDR2 FQNEAQ. Trimming cost V 1 base and J 5 bases, with 12 bases left between them. The CDR3 length is 15 residues. This clonotype was seen a few times. Specimen: CD4+ T cells sorted from PBMCs, collected 10 days after the yellow fever booster vaccination. The chain employs TRBV7-8 and TRBJ2-1; a possible D gene is TRBD1 (6 bases). This receptor was identified in a young man who received the YFV17D yellow fever vaccine. CDR3 in DNA: TGTGCCAGCAGCTTAGGGCCAGGGGAACACAATGAGCAGTTCTTC. Translating gives CASSLGPGEHNEQFF.